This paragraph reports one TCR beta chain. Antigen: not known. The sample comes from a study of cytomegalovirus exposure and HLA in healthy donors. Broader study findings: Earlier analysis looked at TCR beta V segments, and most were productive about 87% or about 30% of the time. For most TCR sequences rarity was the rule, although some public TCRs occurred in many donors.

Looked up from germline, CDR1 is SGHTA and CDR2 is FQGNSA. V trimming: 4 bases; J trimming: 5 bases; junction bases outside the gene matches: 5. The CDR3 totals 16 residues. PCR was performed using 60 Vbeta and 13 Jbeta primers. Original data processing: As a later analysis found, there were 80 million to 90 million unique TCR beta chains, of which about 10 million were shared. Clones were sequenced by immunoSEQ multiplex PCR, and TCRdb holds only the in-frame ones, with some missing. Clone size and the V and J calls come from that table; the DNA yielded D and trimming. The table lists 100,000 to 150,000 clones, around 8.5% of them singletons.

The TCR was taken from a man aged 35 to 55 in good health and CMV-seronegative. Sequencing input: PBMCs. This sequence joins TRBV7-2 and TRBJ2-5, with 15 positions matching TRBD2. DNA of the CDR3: TGTGCCAGCAGCTCCGGACTAGCGGGGGGGCCTGAGACCCAGTACTTC. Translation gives CASSSGLAGGPETQYF. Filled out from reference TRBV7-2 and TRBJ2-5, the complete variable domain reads GAGVSQSPSNKVTEKGKDVELRCDPISGHTALYWYRQSLGQGLEFLIYFQGNSAPDKSGLPSDRFSAERTGGSVSTLTIQRTQQEDSAVYLCASSSGLAGGPETQYFGPGTRLLVL.